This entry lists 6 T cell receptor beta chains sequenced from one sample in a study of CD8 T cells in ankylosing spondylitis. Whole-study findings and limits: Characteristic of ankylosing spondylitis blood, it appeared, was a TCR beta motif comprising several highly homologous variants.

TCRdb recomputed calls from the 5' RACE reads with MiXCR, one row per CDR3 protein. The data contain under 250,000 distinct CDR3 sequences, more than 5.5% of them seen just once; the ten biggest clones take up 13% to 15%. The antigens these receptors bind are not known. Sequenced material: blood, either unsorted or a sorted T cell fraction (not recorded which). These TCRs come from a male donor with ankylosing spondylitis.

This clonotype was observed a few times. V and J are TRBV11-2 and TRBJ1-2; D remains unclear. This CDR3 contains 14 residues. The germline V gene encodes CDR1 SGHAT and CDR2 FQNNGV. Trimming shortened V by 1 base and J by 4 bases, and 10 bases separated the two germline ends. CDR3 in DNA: TGTGCCAGCAGCTTAGGTGGCGGATTCTATGGCTACACCTTC. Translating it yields CASSLGGGFYGYTF.

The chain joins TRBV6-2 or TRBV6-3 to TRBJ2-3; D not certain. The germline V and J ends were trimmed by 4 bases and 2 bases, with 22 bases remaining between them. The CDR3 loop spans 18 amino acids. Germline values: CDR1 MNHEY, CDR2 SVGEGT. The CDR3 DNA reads TGTGCCAGCAGTTTCCTCCCCCCCGATGGGCCTCTCACAGATACGCAGTATTTT. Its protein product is CASSFLPPDGPLTDTQYF.

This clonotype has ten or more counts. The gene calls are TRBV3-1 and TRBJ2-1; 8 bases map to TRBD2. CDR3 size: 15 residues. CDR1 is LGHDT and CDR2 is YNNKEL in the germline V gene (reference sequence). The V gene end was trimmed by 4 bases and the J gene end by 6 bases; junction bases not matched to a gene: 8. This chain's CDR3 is CASSPGLGLVNEQFF. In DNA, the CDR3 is TGTGCCAGCAGCCCGGGACTAGGGCTAGTCAATGAGCAGTTCTTC.

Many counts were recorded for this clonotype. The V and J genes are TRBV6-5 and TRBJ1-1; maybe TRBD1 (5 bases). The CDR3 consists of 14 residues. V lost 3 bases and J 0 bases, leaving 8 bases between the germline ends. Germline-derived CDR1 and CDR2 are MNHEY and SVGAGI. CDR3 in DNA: TGTGCCAGCAGTTATGGGGGGATGAACACTGAAGCTTTCTTT. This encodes CASSYGGMNTEAFF.

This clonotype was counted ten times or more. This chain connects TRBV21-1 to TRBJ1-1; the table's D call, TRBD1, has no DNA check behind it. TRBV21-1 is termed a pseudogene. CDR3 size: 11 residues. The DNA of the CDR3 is TGTGCCAGCGGTCAGGGGACTGAAGCTTTCTTT. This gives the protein CASGQGTEAFF.

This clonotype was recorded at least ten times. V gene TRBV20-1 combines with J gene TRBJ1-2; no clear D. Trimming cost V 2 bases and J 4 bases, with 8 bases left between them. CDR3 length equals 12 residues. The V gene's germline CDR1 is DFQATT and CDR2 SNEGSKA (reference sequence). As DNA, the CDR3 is TGCAGTGCTAGACCCCGACCCTATGGCTACACCTTC. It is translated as CSARPRPYGYTF.